This entry lists 8 T cell receptor beta chains sequenced from one sample in a study of blood T cell repertoires in COVID-19. Sequenced by immunoSEQ multiplex PCR; TCRdb stores in-frame clones only, minus some. The data hold 140,000 or so clones, with approximately 79% observed a single time. Specimen: peripheral blood. These receptor sequences come from a man aged 45-65 years with active or convalescent COVID-19.

The chain recombines TRBV4-2 with TRBJ1-2, with D tentatively TRBD1 (6 bases). The ends were cut back, 2 bases at V and 6 bases at J, with 16 bases in the middle. The CDR3 extends over 15 amino acids. Germline loops: CDR1 LGHNA, CDR2 YNFKEQ. CDR3 in amino acids: CASSQLTDRRDGYTF. CDR3 nucleotides: TGTGCCAGCAGCCAACTAACCGACAGGCGTGATGGCTACACCTTC.

The DNA of the CDR3 is TGTGCCAGCAGTCCCGACAGGGGTGAAGAGCAGTTCTTC. Its translation is CASSPDRGEEQFF. V usage is TRBV12-3 or TRBV12-4 and J usage is TRBJ2-1; 8 bases align to TRBD1. CDR3 length equals 13 residues. The trim removed 5 bases at V and 10 bases at J, leaving 7 bases unmatched.

The chain has TRBV5-1 and TRBJ2-1; possibly TRBD2 for D (6 bases). Germline values: CDR1 SGHRS, CDR2 YFSETQ. There are 15 residues in the CDR3. The V gene lost 0 bases and the J gene lost 6 bases, with 13 bases spanning the gap. This CDR3 is CASSLAGTDANEQFF. CDR3 DNA: TGCGCCAGCAGCTTGGCCGGGACTGACGCCAATGAGCAGTTCTTC.

The chain combines TRBV7-9 with TRBJ1-1; D is possibly TRBD1 (5 bases). CDR3 length equals 16 residues. The V end was cut by 3 bases, the J end by 0 bases, with 14 bases between. From germline, CDR1 is SEHNR and CDR2 FQNEAQ (reference sequence). The CDR3 here is CASSFREGRVNTEAFF. The CDR3 region has the DNA TGTGCCAGCAGCTTCAGGGAGGGCAGGGTGAACACTGAAGCTTTCTTT.

V gene TRBV28 combines with J gene TRBJ2-5; 7 bases match TRBD2. CDR3 length: 14 amino acids. The germline V gene encodes CDR1 MDHEN and CDR2 SYDVKM. V was pared by 5 bases and J by 5 bases, with 8 bases of the junction left unmatched. CDR3: CASSQWTSRETQYF. The CDR3, as DNA: TGTGCCAGCAGTCAATGGACTAGTAGGGAGACCCAGTACTTC.

V is TRBV5-1 and J is TRBJ1-2, with 8 bases aligning to TRBD1. This CDR3 region has 16 residues. Germline CDR1 and CDR2: SGHRS and YFSETQ. J was trimmed by 8 bases and V by 5 bases; bases with no gene match: 17. CDR3 sequence: CASRSSGTGRVEGYTF. DNA for the CDR3: TGCGCCAGCAGGTCCTCCGGGACAGGACGAGTCGAAGGCTACACCTTC.

The chain employs TRBV7-9 and TRBJ2-1; TRBD2 matches at 13 bases. With 3 bases clipped from V and 6 bases from J, the junction kept 2 bases outside the gene matches. The CDR3 has 15 residues. CDR1 and CDR2 (germline): SEHNR, FQNEAQ (reference sequence). Here the CDR3 reads CASSFGTSGTNEQFF. The CDR3 DNA reads as TGTGCCAGCAGCTTTGGGACTAGCGGGACCAATGAGCAGTTCTTC.

J is TRBJ1-4 and V is TRBV15, with D unresolved. The V and J ends lost 5 bases and 8 bases respectively, with 9 bases between them. CDR1 LNHNV and CDR2 YYDKDF come from the germline V gene (reference sequence). The CDR3 spans 12 residues. CDR3 region: CATSSQEEKLFF. DNA of the CDR3: TGTGCCACCAGCTCCCAGGAAGAAAAACTGTTTTTT.